These 8 T cell receptor beta chains were all obtained from the same sample, sequenced in a study of T cells in Graves' hyperthyroidism and ophthalmopathy. RNA transcripts yielded amplified TCR beta CDR3 regions. A first-round RT-PCR of the TCR CDR3 used the HTBI primer set. TCRdb re-analysed the multiplex PCR reads in MiXCR, keeping a single row per CDR3 protein. The sample consists of 200,000 to 250,000 distinct CDR3 sequences, over 15% of them appearing once. The sample comprised blood. These receptors originate from a man aged 50 to 59 with Graves' hyperthyroidism.

This clonotype was recorded a few times. This sequence joins TRBV3-2 and TRBJ2-7; TRBD2 is the table's D call and was not checked against the DNA. TRBV3-2 is assigned pseudogene status. There are 18 residues in the CDR3. In DNA, the CDR3 is TGTGCCAGCACCTTAGGGAGCAAGCGGGATAATTCCGGAGACGAGCAGTACTTC. This encodes CASTLGSKRDNSGDEQYF.

V usage is TRBV29-1 and J usage is TRBJ2-3; D is undetermined. The V gene's germline CDR1 is SQVTM and CDR2 ANQGSEA. CDR3 size: 12 residues. V was pared by 2 bases and J by 2 bases, with 5 bases between. CDR3 in DNA: TGCAGCGTTGAACAGGACACAGATACGCAGTATTTT. Protein product: CSVEQDTDTQYF.

There are a few counts of this clonotype. J is TRBJ1-2 and V is TRBV25-1, with D hard to call. Germline V gene data show CDR1 as MGHDK and CDR2 as SYGVNS. CDR3 length: 13 residues. With 6 bases removed from V and 2 bases from J, the gap between germline ends came to 10 bases. CDR3 in DNA: TGTGCCAGCAGCTCCGGCGCAAACTATGGCTACACCTTC. It is translated as CASSSGANYGYTF.

This clonotype occurred many times. The chain is built from TRBV5-1 and TRBJ1-4; 9 nucleotides line up with TRBD1. Germline V gene lookup returns CDR1 SGHRS and CDR2 YFSETQ. The CDR3 runs to 17 residues. V shed 4 bases, J shed 3 bases, and the junction held 10 bases outside the gene matches. As DNA, the CDR3 is TGCGCCAGCAGCGCTTCGGGACAGGGAACCCCTAATGAAAAACTGTTTTTT. Protein product: CASSASGQGTPNEKLFF. The variable domain in full, completed from reference TRBV5-1 and TRBJ1-4, reads KAGVTQTPRYLIKTRGQQVTLSCSPISGHRSVSWYQQTPGQGLQFLFEYFSETQRNKGNFPGRFSGRQFSNSRSEMNVSTLELGDSALYLCASSASGQGTPNEKLFFGSGTQLSVL.

This clonotype was counted ten times or more. The CDR3 nucleotides are TGTGCCAGCAGTCCCGGGGGGGCCGGTGGGGCCCAAGAGACCCAGTACTTC. Translation gives CASSPGGAGGAQETQYF. The chain employs TRBV12-3 or TRBV12-4 and TRBJ2-5; 8 nucleotides align to TRBD2. After removal of 5 bases from V and 1 base from J, the junction contained 12 bases not matched to a gene. The CDR3 runs 17 residues.

In this sample, this clonotype turned up many times. The rearrangement links TRBV6-1 to TRBJ2-7; D might be TRBD1 (6 bases). The V gene's germline CDR1 is MNHNS and CDR2 SASEGT. The CDR3 has 14 amino acids. Trimming shortened V by 5 bases and J by 1 base, and 12 bases separated the two germline ends. CDR3 amino acids: CASSSTRGSYEQYF. CDR3 DNA sequence: TGTGCCAGCAGTAGCACCAGGGGATCCTACGAGCAGTACTTC.

This clonotype turned up a few times. The rearrangement joins TRBV18 to TRBJ1-3; TRBD1 agrees at 11 bases. The J segment lost 2 bases and the V segment lost 5 bases, leaving 5 bases of the junction unmatched. CDR3 length equals 16 residues. Germline V CDR1 and CDR2: KGHSH, LQKENI. The CDR3 coding sequence is TGTGCCAGCTCAGATGGACAGGGGGCGGCTGGAAACACCATATATTTT. Translated, it gives CASSDGQGAAGNTIYF.

This clonotype showed up many times. The rearrangement joins TRBV12-3 or TRBV12-4 to TRBJ1-1; D is perhaps TRBD1 (6 bases). The length of the CDR3 is 15 residues. Trimming cost V 4 bases and J 4 bases, with 16 bases left between them. The CDR3 spells CASSSAPQGFTEAFF. CDR3 nucleotide sequence: TGTGCCAGCAGTTCTGCCCCTCAGGGGTTCACTGAAGCTTTCTTT.